This TCR beta chain was captured by sequencing in a study of T-cell memory formation after mild COVID-19. TCRdb re-analysed the 5' RACE reads in MiXCR, keeping a single row per CDR3 protein. The sample shows a few hundred thousand distinct CDR3 sequences, around 8% of them seen only once. Germline CDR1 MGHRA, CDR2 YSYEKL. The germline V and J ends were trimmed by 1 base and 4 bases, with 10 bases remaining between them. The CDR3 consists of 15 residues. This clonotype occurred a few times. The sequenced sample consisted of PBMCs or a T cell subset sorted from them (not recorded which). The chain has TRBV4-1 and TRBJ2-2, with D possibly matching TRBD1 (5 bases). This TCR derives from a man aged 18-30 years who had mild COVID-19 (a few samples of this study predate the infection). Cell type and time point are not known. Here the CDR3 DNA reads TGCGCCAGCAGCCAAGTAGGGGCCAGCACCGGGGAGCTGTTTTTT. It specifies CASSQVGASTGELFF.